This T cell receptor (beta chain) derives from a study of blood T cell repertoires in COVID-19. Across the whole study: Some COVID-19 samples were acute and others convalescent; all came from the United States, Italy and Spain.

In the original processing: Scientists estimated how many nucleated cells there were by amplifying reference gene primers. Method: immunoSEQ multiplex PCR; TCRdb's copy keeps in-frame clones and lacks some. That table supplies the V and J calls and clone size; D and trimming were determined from the DNA. The data show about 350,000 clones, 89% seen once. This clonotype was sampled from a woman aged 55 to 70 with COVID-19, enrolled during active disease. Sequencing used peripheral blood.

The CDR3, as DNA: TGTGCCAGCAGTAGACTAGCGGTTGGAGAGACCCAGTACTTC. Translating gives CASSRLAVGETQYF. This chain joins TRBV9 and TRBJ2-5; TRBD2 agrees at 9 bases. V shed 5 bases, J shed 4 bases, and the junction held 6 bases outside the gene matches. Germline CDR1 is SGDLS and CDR2 is YYNGEE. The CDR3 is made up of 14 amino acids.